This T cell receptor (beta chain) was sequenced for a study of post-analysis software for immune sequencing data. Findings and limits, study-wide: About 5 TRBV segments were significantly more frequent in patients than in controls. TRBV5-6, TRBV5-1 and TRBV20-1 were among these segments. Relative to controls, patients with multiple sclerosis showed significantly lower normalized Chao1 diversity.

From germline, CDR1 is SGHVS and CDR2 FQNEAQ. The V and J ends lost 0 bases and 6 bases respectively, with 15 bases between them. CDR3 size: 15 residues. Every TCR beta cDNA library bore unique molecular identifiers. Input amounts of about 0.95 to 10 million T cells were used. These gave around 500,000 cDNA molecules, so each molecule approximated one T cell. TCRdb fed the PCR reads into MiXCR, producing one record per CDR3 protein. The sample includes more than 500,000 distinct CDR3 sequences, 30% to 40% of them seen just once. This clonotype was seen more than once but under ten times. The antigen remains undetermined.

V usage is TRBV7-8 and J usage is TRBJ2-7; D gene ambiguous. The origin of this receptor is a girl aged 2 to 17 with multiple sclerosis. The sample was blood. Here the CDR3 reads CASSLARHYNGEQYF. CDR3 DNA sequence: TGTGCCAGCAGCTTAGCTAGGCACTATAATGGCGAGCAGTACTTC.